This T cell receptor beta chain was observed in a study of T-cell reconstitution after alpha-beta-depleted transplantation in children. Unique molecular identifiers featured in how the TCRbeta library was prepared. MiXCR, applied by TCRdb to the PCR reads, yields one record per CDR3 protein. The top ten clones hold roughly 30% of a sample with roughly 200,000 distinct CDR3 sequences, roughly 10% of them seen once. Trimming left V 5 bases short and J 8 bases short, with 16 bases between. The CDR3 totals 14 residues. A remark on this clonotype: Its antigen is currently unknown.

Study-wide points: Several hundred rapidly expanded clones from non-depleted graft cells reportedly supplied alpha-beta T cells about two months post-transplant.

The sequencing used PBMCs, collected before TCRalphabeta/CD19-depleted stem cell transplant. The sequence was collected from a child under two years old with acute myeloid leukemia, due to receive a stem cell transplant. The V call is TRBV12-3 or TRBV12-4, the J call TRBJ2-1, with D hard to call. CDR3 sequence (DNA): TGTGCCAGCAGTCCCCGTGCGGTAAGGGATGAGCAGTTCTTC. Residues: CASSPRAVRDEQFF.